This TCR beta chain was profiled in a study of blood T cells in healthy people across ages. Then a second PCR, running roughly 7 to 11 cycles, was carried out with a sample-barcoded 5' primer and a J-beta primer mix. MiXCR, run by TCRdb on the 5' RACE reads, gives a single entry per CDR3 protein. The sample consists of more than 650,000 distinct CDR3 sequences, 20% to 30% of them appearing once. This clonotype was counted a few times. Between the trimmed V and J ends, which lost 5 bases and 4 bases, there was a span of 11 bases. CDR3 length: 14 residues. Germline V gives CDR1 LNHNV, CDR2 YYDKDF (reference sequence). These data were also reused for a study on T cells of mothers and their children. This second study notes: Related mother and child pairs showed slightly greater overlap (not significant) than unrelated pairs did.

The receptor's source is a boy under 18 in good health. This rearrangement joins TRBV15 to TRBJ1-4; D gene ambiguous. Sequencing was performed on blood. The CDR3 coding sequence is TGTGCCACCAGCGTGGGTCGGATTAATGAAAAACTGTTTTTT. It specifies CATSVGRINEKLFF.